Included here is one T cell receptor beta chain sequence, with context. This clonotype was counted many times. There is no known antigen for this receptor. No much larger clone is present one base from it, and per-base qualities are unavailable. A patient counted as having stable Graves' hyperthyroidism if no progression to ophthalmopathy occurred over 18 months of follow-up. Hyperthyroidism patients were newly diagnosed, had a disease duration of under 2 months, and were aged 18 to 65 years. Patients with uncontrolled infections, other autoimmune diseases, pregnancy or lactation were excluded. Diagnoses relied on clinical symptoms, serum thyroxine and TRAb, thyroid ultrasound and orbital computed tomography. PBMCs were separated from over 9 ml of fresh peripheral blood using Ficoll-Paque density gradient centrifugation. Total RNA was extracted with Trizol reagent, and quality was checked on an Agilent 2100 Bioanalyzer.

According to the germline V gene, CDR1 reads MGHRA and CDR2 reads YSYEKL. Compared with germline, V lacks 0 bases and J lacks 3 bases; bases without a gene match: 1. The CDR3 numbers 15 residues from cysteine through phenylalanine. This entry keeps only the CDR3 DNA: 45 bases, framed from base 1. This entry is derived from a study of T cells in Graves' hyperthyroidism and ophthalmopathy (dated by TCRdb to the late 2010s). Concerning the study at large: Peripheral blood samples were taken at the time of initial diagnosis, prior to any treatment. A discovery cohort of around 100 patients, approximately 44 with Graves' ophthalmopathy and about 58 with stable Graves' hyperthyroidism, was used to find distinguishing TCR V-J signatures. Prospective prediction of ophthalmopathy was tested in an independent validation cohort consisting of some 19 hyperthyroidism patients and some 15 patients who later progressed to ophthalmopathy. For training and testing, the 100 or so patients in the discovery cohort were randomly divided in a 7:3 ratio. The study also compared thyroid tissue and blood T-cell repertoires from a handful of Graves' hyperthyroidism patients. Once sampling was done, hyperthyroidism patients were given methimazole at a starting dose of 30 mg daily, whereas ophthalmopathy patients were given high-dose intravenous methylprednisolone. The paper describes TCR Vbeta CDR3 sequencing of more than 120 peripheral blood samples, made up of approximately 40 ophthalmopathy patients, 70 to 80 hyperthyroidism patients and about 17 progressor patients.

Broader findings and caveats from the paper: Ophthalmopathy was separated from stable hyperthyroidism by a 13 V-J signature model, with approximately 89% sensitivity and about 81% specificity obtained in cross-validation and 80%/75% obtained in testing. Sample size was not statistically predetermined, and blinding of investigators to group allocation was not performed. In validation, the model predicted progression to ophthalmopathy a median of about 6.5 months before onset, with over 60% sensitivity and 72.22% specificity. Most expanded thyroid clonotypes (frequency above 0.001) were also detected in blood, suggesting blood repertoires may reflect thyroid immune responses.

TCR beta CDR3 regions were amplified from RNA transcripts. The TCR CDR3 was subjected to a first round of RT-PCR using the HTBI primer set and the Qiagen OneStep RT-PCR kit. The libraries were constructed in a second round of multiplex PCR and then size-selected and purified. Paired-end sequencing of the libraries was performed with 100 bp reads on an Illumina HiSeq2000. In the original analysis: SOAPnuke was used to process the raw data, throwing out any read that contained adapters or uncalled bases, had a mean Phred below 15, or lacked an exact constant-primer or identifier match. High-quality paired reads were merged using COPE v1.2.5, and each unique nucleotide sequence was defined as a clonotype. MiTCR v1.1 was used to align clonotypes to the IMGT TRBV, TRBD and TRBJ reference segments. Analysis was restricted to V-J combinations with a frequency above 0.0001, which covered 99% to 99.2% of repertoires. A TCS score was defined as the ratio between F50 (clonal expansion) and ExV (chaos), using BLOSUM62-based TCRdist between CDR3 peptides within each V-J. Welch's t-statistics and random forest reduced approximately 520 V-J features to 10 to 15, which were used in a naive Bayes classifier (R e1071). In-frame beta chains were kept once TCRdb had trimmed the public reads at Q25 with fastp and called clones with MiXCR. Rows merge per CDR3 protein into single entries with the most common DNA and genes. It is TCRdb's table, rather than the study itself, that gives the V and J calls and clone size. The table for this sample lists under 450,000 distinct CDR3 sequences; 15% to 17% of them were counted only once. The ten largest clones capture roughly 8% of the sample.

The chain was built from TRBV4-1 and TRBJ2-2, and TRBD1 matches 7 of the central bases. The sequence was obtained from a woman under 30 with Graves' hyperthyroidism. Source material: blood. The bases are TGCGCCAGCAGCCAAGAACAGGGGTACACCGGGGAGCTGTTTTTT. Translation gives CASSQEQGYTGELFF.